This T cell receptor beta chain emerged from a study of cytomegalovirus exposure and HLA in healthy donors. CDR1 and CDR2 (germline): LNHDA, SQIVND (reference sequence). There are 17 residues in the CDR3. Trimming stripped 5 bases from V and 0 bases from J, with 19 bases between. A multiplex PCR was run with 60 Vbeta primers and 13 Jbeta primers. Sequenced by immunoSEQ multiplex PCR; TCRdb stores in-frame clones only, minus some. The table records some 180,000 clones, about 80% of them present only once. Input material: PBMCs. This receptor was obtained from a man aged 18 to 30 in good health and CMV-seronegative. This rearrangement joins TRBV19 to TRBJ1-1, with a weak D call TRBD1 (5 bases). This CDR3 is CASSFSGTYPVNTEAFF. Here the CDR3 DNA reads TGTGCCAGTAGTTTCTCGGGGACTTACCCTGTGAACACTGAAGCTTTCTTT.